The 14 T cell receptor beta chains presented below share a single source sample, sequenced in a study of glioma-infiltrating T cells. The iRepertoire nested amplicon-rescue multiplex PCR amplified TCR alpha and beta CDR3s from RNA. In TCRdb, the multiplex PCR reads were re-called with MiXCR into one record per CDR3 protein. The sample lists about 93,000 distinct CDR3 sequences; around 37% were seen once. Sequenced material: glioma tissue, nonneoplastic brain tissue, or PBMCs (not recorded which). The receptors stem from a human donor with low-grade glioma or glioblastoma, undergoing nonglioma brain surgery, or in good health (not recorded which).

This clonotype was observed once. The V and J genes are TRBV28 and TRBJ2-7; the D gene is possibly TRBD2 (5 bases). V was clipped by 5 bases and J by 10 bases, with 21 bases between them. Per germline, CDR1 MDHEN and CDR2 SYDVKM. The CDR3 is 14 amino acids. CDR3 bases: TGTGCCAGCAGTCCACTAGGAAACTACAATGAACAGTACTTC. Its protein is CASSPLGNYNEQYF.

In its sample, this clonotype was seen once. The junction does not match germline at one end; this may be a read error. The chain couples TRBV7-6 to TRBJ1-1; D is undetermined. CDR3 length: 14 amino acids. Germline loops: CDR1 SGHVS, CDR2 FNYEAQ. This CDR3 is CASSSIKDNTEAFF. The CDR3 DNA is TGTGCCAGCAGCTCGATAAAGGATAACACTGAGGCTTTCTTT.

Worth noting for this clonotype: A read error may produce the germline difference seen at one junction end. This chain joins TRBV4-1 and TRBJ2-7; TRBD2 is a possible D gene (6 bases). CDR1 and CDR2 (germline): MGHRA, YSYEKL. The CDR3 is made up of 13 amino acids. CDR3 DNA: TGCGCCAGCAGCCAAGAAGCGGGCTATGAGGAGTACTTT. This codes for CASSQEAGYEEYF.

The V gene is TRBV4-1, the J gene TRBJ2-7; a weak D match, TRBD1 (5 bases). V gave up 4 bases and J gave up 5 bases, with 18 bases separating them. CDR3 length: 15 amino acids. Looked up from germline, CDR1 is MGHRA and CDR2 is YSYEKL. CDR3 DNA: TGCGCCAGCAGCCGAGATTCACAGGATCTAGACGAGCAGTACTTC. Translation gives CASSRDSQDLDEQYF.

This clonotype was detected many times. This rearrangement joins TRBV5-1 to TRBJ1-1; D is ambiguous. The ends were cut back, 5 bases at V and 8 bases at J, with 13 bases in the middle. The CDR3 length is 12 residues. Per germline, CDR1 SGHRS and CDR2 YFSETQ. The CDR3 DNA is TGCGCCAGCAGTTCCGACGGTGCGGAAGCTTTCTTT. Its protein is CASSSDGAEAFF.

As to this clonotype: At one end the junction does not follow the germline gene, possibly because of a read error. DNA of the CDR3: TGTGCCAGCAGGGGAATGCACAATAAGCCCCAGCATTTT. It yields the protein CASRGMHNKPQHF. The rearrangement joins TRBV19 to TRBJ1-5; TRBD1 is a possible D gene (6 bases). The CDR3 covers 13 residues. Germline assignment: CDR1 LNHDA and CDR2 SQIVND (reference sequence).

The table lists this clonotype with many counts. V is TRBV19 and J is TRBJ2-3; the match to TRBD1 covers 9 bases. This CDR3 contains 15 residues. CDR1 is LNHDA, CDR2 SQIVND, per germline (reference sequence). With 6 bases clipped from V and 1 base from J, the junction kept 5 bases outside the gene matches. CDR3 amino acids: CASSNRDRGTDTQYF. DNA for the CDR3: TGTGCCAGTAGCAATCGGGACAGGGGCACAGATACGCAGTATTTT.

About this clonotype itself: Possible read error: a much larger clone is one base away. The CDR3 spells CSINHRPRGNEQIF. CDR3 DNA sequence: TGCAGCATAAACCACCGGCCGCGGGGCAATGAGCAGATCTTC. The chain carries TRBV29-1 and TRBJ2-1, with a tentative D call TRBD2 (6 bases). Germline V gene sequence: CDR1 SQVTM, CDR2 ANQGSEA. This CDR3 spans 14 amino acids.

This clonotype was observed at least ten times. The chain joins TRBV20-1 to TRBJ1-2, with TRBD1 as a possible D gene (5 bases). There are 12 residues in the CDR3. Trimming removed 3 bases from V and 2 bases from J, with 7 bases in between. Germline V gene lookup returns CDR1 DFQATT and CDR2 SNEGSKA (reference sequence). The CDR3 spells CSASRGNYGYTF. Here the CDR3 DNA reads TGCAGTGCTAGTCGGGGGAACTATGGCTACACCTTC.

For this clonotype: A much larger clone is a single base away; this may be a read error. The conserved final phenylalanine or tryptophan is absent from the CDR3, which likely points to a read error. The genes are TRBV7-3 and TRBJ2-5, with no clear D. Germline V gene lookup returns CDR1 SGHTA and CDR2 FQGTGA. CDR3 length: 13 amino acids. Deletions cut 3 bases from V and 0 bases from J, with 5 bases between. CDR3 bases: TGTGCCAGCAGCTTGGCGTACCAAGAGACCCAGTACTTA. Protein sequence: CASSLAYQETQYL.

This clonotype was seen only once. The chain links TRBV27 to TRBJ1-1; possible D gene TRBD1, 5 bases. Trimming left V 11 bases short and J 4 bases short, with 20 bases between. The CDR3 contains 14 residues. From germline, CDR1 is MNHEY and CDR2 SMNVEV (reference sequence). The DNA for the CDR3 is TGTGCCGCACAGGACGGCCCCCGAGGCACTGAAGCTTTCTTT. Translated: CAAQDGPRGTEAFF.

CDR3 DNA: TGTGCCAGCAGTTGGGGCCGAGGCTACGAGCAGTACTTC. Protein sequence: CASSWGRGYEQYF. The chain joins TRBV6-2 or TRBV6-3 to TRBJ2-7; D is perhaps TRBD1 (5 bases). The germline V and J ends were trimmed by 4 bases and 3 bases, with 10 bases remaining between them. The CDR3 loop spans 13 amino acids. Germline-derived CDR1 and CDR2 are MNHEY and SVGEGT.

The chain combines TRBV20-1 with TRBJ2-1; TRBD1 aligns across 7 bases. The J segment lost 8 bases and the V segment lost 7 bases, leaving 20 bases of the junction unmatched. This CDR3 is built from 16 residues. In germline, CDR1 is DFQATT, CDR2 SNEGSKA (reference sequence). The CDR3 nucleotides are TGCAGTGGTCAAACCCCGGACAGGAGTTTAGTGGATGAGCAGTTCTTC. Translating it yields CSGQTPDRSLVDEQFF.

This clonotype was recorded many times. The gene calls are TRBV15 and TRBJ1-2; no clear D. The CDR3 is 15 amino acids. Trimming stripped 0 bases from V and 6 bases from J, with 14 bases between. Germline loops: CDR1 LNHNV, CDR2 YYDKDF (reference sequence). CDR3 residues: CATSRDREGRNGYTF. The CDR3 DNA reads as TGTGCCACCAGCAGAGATCGGGAGGGAAGAAATGGCTACACCTTC.